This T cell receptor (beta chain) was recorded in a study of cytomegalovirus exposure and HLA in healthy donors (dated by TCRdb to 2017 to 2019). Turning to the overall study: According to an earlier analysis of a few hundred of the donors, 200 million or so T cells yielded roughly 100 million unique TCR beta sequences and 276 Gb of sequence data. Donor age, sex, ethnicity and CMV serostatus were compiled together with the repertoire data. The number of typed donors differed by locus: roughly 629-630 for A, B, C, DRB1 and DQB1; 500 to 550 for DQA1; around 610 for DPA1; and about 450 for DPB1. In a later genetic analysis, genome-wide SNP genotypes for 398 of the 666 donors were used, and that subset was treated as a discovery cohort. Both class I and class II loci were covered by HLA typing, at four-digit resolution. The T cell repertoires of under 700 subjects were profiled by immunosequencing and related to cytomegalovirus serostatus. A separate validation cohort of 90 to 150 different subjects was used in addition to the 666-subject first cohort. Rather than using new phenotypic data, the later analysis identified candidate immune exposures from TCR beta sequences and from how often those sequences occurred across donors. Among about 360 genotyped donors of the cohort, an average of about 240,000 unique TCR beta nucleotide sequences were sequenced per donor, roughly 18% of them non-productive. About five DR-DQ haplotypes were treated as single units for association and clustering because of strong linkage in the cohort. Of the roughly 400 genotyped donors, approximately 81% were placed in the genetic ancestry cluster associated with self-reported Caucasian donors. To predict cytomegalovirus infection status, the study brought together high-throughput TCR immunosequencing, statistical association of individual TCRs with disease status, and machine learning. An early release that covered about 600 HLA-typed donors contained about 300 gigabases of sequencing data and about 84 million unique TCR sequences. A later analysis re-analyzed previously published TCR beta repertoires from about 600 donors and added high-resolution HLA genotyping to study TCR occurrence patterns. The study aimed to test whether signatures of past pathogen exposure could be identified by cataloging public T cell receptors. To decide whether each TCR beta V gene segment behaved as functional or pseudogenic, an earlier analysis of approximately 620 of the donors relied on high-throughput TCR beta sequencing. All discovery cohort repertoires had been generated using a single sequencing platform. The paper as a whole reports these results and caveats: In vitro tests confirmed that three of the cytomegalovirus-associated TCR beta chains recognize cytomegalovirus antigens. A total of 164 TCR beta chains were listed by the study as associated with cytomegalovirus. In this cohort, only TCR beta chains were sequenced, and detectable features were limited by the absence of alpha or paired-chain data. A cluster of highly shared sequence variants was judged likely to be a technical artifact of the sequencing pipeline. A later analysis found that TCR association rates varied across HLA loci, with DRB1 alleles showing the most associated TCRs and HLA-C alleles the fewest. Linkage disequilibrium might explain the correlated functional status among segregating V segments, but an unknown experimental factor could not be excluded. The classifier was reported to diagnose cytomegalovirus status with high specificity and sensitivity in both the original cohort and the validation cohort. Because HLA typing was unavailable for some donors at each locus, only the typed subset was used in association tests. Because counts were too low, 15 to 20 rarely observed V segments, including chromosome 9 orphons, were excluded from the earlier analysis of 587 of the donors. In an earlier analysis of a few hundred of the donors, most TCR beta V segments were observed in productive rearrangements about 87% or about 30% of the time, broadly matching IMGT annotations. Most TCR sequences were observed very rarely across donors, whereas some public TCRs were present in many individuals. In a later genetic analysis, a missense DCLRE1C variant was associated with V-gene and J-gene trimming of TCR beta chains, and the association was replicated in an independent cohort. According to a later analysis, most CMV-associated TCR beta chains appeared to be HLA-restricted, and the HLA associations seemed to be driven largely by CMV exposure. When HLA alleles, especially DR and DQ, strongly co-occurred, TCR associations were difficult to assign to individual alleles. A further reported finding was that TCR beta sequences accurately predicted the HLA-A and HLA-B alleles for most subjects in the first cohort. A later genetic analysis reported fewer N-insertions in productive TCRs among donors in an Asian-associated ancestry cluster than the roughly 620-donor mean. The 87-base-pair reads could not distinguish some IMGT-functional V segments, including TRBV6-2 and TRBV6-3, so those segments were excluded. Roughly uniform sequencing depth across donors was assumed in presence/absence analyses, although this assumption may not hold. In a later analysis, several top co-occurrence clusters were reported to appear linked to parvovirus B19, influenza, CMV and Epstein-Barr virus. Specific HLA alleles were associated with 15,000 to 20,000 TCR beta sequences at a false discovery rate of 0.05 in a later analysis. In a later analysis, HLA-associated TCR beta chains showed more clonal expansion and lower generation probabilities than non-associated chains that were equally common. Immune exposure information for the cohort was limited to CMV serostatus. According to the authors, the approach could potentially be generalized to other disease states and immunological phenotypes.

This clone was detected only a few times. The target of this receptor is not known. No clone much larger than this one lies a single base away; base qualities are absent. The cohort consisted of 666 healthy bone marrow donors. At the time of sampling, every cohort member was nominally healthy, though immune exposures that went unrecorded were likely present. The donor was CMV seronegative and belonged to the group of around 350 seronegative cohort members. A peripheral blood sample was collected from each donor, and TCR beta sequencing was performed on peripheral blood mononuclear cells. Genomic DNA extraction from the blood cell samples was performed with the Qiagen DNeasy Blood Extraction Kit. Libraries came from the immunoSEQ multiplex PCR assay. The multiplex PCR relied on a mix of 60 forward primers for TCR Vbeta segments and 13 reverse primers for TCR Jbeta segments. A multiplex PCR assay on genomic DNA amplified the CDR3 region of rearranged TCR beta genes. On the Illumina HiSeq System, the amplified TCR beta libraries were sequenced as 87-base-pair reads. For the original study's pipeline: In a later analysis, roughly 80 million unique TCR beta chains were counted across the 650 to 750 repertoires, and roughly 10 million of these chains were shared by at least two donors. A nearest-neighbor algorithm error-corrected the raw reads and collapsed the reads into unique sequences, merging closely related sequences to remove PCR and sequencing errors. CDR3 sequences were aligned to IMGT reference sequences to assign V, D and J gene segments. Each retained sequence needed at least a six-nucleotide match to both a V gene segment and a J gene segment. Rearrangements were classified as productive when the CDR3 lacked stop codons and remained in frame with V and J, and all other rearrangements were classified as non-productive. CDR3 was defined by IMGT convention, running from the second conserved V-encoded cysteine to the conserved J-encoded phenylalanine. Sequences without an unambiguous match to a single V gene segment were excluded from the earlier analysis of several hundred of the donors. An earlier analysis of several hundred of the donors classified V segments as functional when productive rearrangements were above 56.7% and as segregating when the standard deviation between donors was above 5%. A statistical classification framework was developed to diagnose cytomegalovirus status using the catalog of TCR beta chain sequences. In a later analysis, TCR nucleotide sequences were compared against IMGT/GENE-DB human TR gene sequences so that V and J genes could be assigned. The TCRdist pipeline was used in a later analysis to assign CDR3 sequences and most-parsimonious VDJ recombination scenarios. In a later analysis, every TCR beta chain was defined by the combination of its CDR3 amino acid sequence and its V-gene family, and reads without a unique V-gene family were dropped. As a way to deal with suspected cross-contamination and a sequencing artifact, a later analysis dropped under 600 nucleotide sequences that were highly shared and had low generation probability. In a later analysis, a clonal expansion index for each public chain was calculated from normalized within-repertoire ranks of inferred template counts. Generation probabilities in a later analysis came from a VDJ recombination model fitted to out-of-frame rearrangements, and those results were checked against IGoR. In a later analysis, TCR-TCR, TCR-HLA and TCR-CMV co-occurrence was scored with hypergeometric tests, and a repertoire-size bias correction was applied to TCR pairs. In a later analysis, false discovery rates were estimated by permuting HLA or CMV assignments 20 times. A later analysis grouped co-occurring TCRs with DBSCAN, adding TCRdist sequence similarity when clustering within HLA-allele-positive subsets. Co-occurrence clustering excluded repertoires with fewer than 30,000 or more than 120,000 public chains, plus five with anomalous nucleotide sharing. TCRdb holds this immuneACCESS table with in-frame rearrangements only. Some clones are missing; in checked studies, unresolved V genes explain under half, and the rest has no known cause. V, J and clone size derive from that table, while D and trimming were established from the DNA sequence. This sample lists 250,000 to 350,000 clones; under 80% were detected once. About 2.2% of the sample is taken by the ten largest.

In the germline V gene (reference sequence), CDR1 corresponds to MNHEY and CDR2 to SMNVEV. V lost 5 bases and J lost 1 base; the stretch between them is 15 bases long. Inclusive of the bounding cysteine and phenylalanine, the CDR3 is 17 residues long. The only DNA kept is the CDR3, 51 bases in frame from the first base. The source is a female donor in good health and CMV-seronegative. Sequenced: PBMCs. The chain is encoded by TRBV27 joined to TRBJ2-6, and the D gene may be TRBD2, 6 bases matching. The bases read TGTGCCAGCAGTCCCCTAGCGTTCGCGTCTGGGGCCAACGTCCTGACTTTC. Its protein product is CASSPLAFASGANVLTF.